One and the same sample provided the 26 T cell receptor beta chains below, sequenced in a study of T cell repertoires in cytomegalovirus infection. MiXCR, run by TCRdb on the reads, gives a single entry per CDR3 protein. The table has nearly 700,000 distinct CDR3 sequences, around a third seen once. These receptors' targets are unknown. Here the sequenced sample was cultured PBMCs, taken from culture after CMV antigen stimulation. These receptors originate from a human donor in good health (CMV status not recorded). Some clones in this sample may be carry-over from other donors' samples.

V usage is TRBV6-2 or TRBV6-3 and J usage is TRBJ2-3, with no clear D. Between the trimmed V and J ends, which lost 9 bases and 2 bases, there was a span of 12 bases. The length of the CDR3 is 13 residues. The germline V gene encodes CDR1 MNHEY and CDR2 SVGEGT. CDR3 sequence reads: CASCAYDTDTQYF. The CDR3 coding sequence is TGTGCCAGTTGCGCCTACGACACAGATACGCAGTATTTT.

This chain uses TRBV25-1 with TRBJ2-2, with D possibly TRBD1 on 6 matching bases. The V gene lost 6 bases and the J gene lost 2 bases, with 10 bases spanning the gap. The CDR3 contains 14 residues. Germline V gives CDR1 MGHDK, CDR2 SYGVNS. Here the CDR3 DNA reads TGTGCCAGCAGCCCGGGACACAACACCGGGGAGCTGTTTTTT. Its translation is CASSPGHNTGELFF.

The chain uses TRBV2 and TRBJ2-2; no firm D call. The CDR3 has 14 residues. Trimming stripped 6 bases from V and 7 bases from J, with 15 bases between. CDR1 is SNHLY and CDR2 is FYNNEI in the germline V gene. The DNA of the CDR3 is TGTGCCAGCAGGGGGATGGTGATTGGCGGGGAGCTGTTTTTT. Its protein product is CASRGMVIGGELFF.

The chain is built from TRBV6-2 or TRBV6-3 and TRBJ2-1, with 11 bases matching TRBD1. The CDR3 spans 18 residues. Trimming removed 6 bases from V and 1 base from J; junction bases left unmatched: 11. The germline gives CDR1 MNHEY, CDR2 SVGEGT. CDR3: CASRGTGGRTISYNEQFF. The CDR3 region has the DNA TGTGCCAGCAGGGGGACAGGGGGGCGAACAATTTCCTACAATGAGCAGTTCTTC.

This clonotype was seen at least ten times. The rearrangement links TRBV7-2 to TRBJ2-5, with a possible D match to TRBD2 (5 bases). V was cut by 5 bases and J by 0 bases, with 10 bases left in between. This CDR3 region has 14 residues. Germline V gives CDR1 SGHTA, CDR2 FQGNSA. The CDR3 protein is CASSPAGDQETQYF. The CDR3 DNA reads TGTGCCAGCAGCCCCGCCGGGGACCAAGAGACCCAGTACTTC.

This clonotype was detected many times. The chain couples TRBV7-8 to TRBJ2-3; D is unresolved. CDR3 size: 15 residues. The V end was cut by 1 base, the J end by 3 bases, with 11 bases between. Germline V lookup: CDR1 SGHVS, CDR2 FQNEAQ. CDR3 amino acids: CASSLGSFRTDTQYF. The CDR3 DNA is TGTGCCAGCAGCTTAGGGTCTTTTCGAACAGATACGCAGTATTTT.

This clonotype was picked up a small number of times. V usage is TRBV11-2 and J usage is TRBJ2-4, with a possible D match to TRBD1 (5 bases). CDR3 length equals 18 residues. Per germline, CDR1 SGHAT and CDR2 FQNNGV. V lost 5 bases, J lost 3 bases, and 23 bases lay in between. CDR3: CASSLGRGSLPGKNIQYF. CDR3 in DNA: TGTGCCAGCAGCCTTGGTAGGGGTTCCCTCCCCGGCAAAAACATTCAGTACTTC.

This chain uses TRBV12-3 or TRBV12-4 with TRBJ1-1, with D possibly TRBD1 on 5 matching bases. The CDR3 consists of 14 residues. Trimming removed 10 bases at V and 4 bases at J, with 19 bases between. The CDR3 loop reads CATLGWSGATEAFF. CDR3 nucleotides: TGTGCCACCCTAGGATGGAGTGGGGCCACTGAAGCTTTCTTT.

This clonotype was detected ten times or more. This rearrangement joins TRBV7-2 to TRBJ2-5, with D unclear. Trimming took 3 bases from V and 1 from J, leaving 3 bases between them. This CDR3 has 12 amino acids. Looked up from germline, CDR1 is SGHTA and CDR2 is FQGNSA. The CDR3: CASSFAQETQYF. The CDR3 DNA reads TGTGCCAGCAGCTTTGCCCAAGAGACCCAGTACTTC.

The CDR3 region has the DNA TGTGCCAGTAATAAAGGCCGGGTCTACAATGAGCAGTTCTTC. This gives the protein CASNKGRVYNEQFF. The chain couples TRBV19 to TRBJ2-1; no clear D gene. The germline V gene has CDR1 LNHDA and CDR2 SQIVND (reference sequence). The CDR3 is 14 residues long. V was pared by 7 bases and J by 3 bases, with 13 bases between. Supplemented by reference TRBV19 and TRBJ2-1, the full variable domain reads DGGITQSPKYLFRKEGQNVTLSCEQNLNHDAMYWYRQDPGQGLRLIYYSQIVNDFQKGDIAEGYSVSREKKESFPLTVTSAQKNPTAFYLCASNKGRVYNEQFFGPGTRLTVL.

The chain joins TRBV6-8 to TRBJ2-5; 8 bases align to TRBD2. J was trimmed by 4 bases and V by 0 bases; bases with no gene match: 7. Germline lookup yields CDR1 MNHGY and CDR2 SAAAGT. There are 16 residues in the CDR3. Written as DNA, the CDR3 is TGTGCCAGCAGTTACTCGGTCGCGGGAGGACGAGAGACCCAGTACTTC. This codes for CASSYSVAGGRETQYF.

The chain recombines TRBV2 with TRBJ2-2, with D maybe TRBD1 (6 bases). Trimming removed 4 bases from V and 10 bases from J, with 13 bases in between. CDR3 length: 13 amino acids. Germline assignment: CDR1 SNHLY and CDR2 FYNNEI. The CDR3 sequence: CASSGGLTAELFF. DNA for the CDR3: TGTGCCAGCAGTGGGGGGCTTACTGCGGAGCTGTTTTTT.

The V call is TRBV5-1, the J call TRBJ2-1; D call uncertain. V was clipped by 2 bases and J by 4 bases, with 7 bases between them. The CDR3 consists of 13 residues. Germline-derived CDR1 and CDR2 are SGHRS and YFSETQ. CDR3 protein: CASSFRRYNEQFF. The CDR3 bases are TGCGCCAGCAGCTTTAGAAGGTACAATGAGCAGTTCTTC.

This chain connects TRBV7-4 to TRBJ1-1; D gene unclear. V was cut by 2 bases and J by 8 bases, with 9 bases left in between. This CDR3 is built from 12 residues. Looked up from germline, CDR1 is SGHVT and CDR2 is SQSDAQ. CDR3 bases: TGTGCCAGCAGCTTACGGTCGGGAGAAGCTTTCTTT. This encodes CASSLRSGEAFF.

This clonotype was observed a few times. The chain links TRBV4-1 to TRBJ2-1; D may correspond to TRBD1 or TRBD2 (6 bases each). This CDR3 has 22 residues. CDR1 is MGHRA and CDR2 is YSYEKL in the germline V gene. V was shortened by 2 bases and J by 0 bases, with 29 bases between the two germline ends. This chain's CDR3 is CASSQPSLTGAPPSSSYNEQFF. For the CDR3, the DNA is TGCGCCAGCAGCCAACCATCTCTCACGGGGGCTCCGCCTTCGAGCTCCTACAATGAGCAGTTCTTC.

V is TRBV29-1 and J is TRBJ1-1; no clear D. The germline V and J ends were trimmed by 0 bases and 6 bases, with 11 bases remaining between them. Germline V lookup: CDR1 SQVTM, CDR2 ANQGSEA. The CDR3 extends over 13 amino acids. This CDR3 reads CSVEERRGAEAFF. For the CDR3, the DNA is TGCAGCGTTGAAGAAAGGCGGGGAGCTGAAGCTTTCTTT.

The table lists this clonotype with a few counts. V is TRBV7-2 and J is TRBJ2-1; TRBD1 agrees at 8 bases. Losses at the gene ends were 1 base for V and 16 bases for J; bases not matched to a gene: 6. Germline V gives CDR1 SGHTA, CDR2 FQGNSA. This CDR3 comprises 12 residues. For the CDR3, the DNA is TGTGCCAGCAGCTTAGGGAGACAGGGGCACTTCTTC. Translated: CASSLGRQGHFF. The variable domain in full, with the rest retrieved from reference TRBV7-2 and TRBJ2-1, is GAGVSQSPSNKVTEKGKDVELRCDPISGHTALYWYRQSLGQGLEFLIYFQGNSAPDKSGLPSDRFSAERTGGSVSTLTIQRTQQEDSAVYLCASSLGRQGHFFGPGTRLTVL.

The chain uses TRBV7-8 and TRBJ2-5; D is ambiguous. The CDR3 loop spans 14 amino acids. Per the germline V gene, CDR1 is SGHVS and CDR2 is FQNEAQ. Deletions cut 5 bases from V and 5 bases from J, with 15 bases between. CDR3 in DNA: TGTGCCAGCAGCATTCGCCGTACGCGGGAGACCCAGTACTTC. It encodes CASSIRRTRETQYF.

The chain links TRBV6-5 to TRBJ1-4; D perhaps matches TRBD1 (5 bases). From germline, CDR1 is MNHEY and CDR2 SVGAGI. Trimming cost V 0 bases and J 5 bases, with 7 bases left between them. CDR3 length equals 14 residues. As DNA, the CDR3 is TGTGCCAGCAGTTACTCCGGACAAAATGAAAAACTGTTTTTT. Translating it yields CASSYSGQNEKLFF.

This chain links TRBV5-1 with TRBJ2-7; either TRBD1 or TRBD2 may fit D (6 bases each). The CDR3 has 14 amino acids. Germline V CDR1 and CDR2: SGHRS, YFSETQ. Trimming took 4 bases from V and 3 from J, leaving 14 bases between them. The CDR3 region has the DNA TGCGCCAGCAGCCAGCGAGGGGGGAGCTACGAGCAGTACTTC. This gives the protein CASSQRGGSYEQYF.

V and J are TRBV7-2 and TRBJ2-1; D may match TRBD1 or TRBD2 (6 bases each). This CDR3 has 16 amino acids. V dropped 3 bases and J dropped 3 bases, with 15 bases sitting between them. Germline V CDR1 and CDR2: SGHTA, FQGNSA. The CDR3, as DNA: TGTGCCAGCAGCTTGGAGGGGGTCAGTGGCTACAATGAGCAGTTCTTC. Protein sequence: CASSLEGVSGYNEQFF.

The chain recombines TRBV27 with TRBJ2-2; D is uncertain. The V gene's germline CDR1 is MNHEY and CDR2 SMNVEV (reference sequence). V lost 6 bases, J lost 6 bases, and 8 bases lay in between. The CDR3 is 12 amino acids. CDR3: CASSGSAGELFF. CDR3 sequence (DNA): TGTGCCAGCAGCGGGTCAGCCGGGGAGCTGTTTTTT.

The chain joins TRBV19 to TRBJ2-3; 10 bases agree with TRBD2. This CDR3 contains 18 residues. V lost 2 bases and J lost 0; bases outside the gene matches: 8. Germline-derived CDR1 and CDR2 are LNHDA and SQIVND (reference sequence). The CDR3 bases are TGTGCCAGTAGTATAAGGCTAGCGGGAGATGTGAGCACAGATACGCAGTATTTT. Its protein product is CASSIRLAGDVSTDTQYF.

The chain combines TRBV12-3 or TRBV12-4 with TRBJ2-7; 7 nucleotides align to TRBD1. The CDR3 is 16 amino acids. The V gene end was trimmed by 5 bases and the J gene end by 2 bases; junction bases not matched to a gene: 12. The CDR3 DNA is TGTGCCAGCAGTAACAGGGGTGCCACCGTGGCCTACGAGCAGTACTTC. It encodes CASSNRGATVAYEQYF.

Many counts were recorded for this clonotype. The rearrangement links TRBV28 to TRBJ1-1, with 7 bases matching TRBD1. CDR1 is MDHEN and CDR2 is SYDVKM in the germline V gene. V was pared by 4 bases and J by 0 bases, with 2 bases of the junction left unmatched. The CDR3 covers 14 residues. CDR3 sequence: CASSSTGMNTEAFF. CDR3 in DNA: TGTGCCAGCAGTTCGACAGGGATGAACACTGAAGCTTTCTTT.

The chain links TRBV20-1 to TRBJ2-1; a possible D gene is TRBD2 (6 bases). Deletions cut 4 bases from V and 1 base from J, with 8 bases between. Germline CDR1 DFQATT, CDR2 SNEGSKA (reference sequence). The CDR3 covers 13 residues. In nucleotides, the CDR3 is TGCAGTGCTACCAGCGGGTCCTACAATGAGCAGTTCTTC. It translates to CSATSGSYNEQFF.